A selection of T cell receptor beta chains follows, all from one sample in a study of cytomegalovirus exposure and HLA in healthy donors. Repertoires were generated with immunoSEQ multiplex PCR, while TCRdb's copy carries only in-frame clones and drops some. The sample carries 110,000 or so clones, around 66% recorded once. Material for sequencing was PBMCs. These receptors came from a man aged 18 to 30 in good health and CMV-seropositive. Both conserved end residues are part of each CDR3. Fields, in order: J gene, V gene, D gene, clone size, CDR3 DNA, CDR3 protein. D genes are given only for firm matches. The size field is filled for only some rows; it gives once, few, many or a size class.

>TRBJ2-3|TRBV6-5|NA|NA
TGTGCCAGCAGAGGTTATGGGCAGGGCCTAGATACGCAGTATTTT
CASRGYGQGLDTQYF
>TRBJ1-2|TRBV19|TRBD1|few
TGTGCCAGTAGTGTCGGGACAGCAAACTATGGCTACACCTTC
CASSVGTANYGYTF
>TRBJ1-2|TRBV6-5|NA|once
TGTGCCAGCAGCCACCACGAGGGCGGAACCTATGGCTACACCTTC
CASSHHEGGTYGYTF
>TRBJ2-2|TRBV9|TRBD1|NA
TGTGCCAGCAGCGTAGCTACGTGGAGGACAGGAACCGGGGAGCTGTTTTTT
CASSVATWRTGTGELFF
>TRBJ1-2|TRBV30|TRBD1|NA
TGTGCCTGGAGTCTCGGACAGGGGGCGACCTATGGCTACACCTTC
CAWSLGQGATYGYTF
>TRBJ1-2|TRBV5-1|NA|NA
TGCGCCAGCAGTCTCAGGGACACGGGTGGCTACACCTTC
CASSLRDTGGYTF
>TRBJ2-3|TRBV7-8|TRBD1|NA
TGTGCCAGCAAACCGGGACAGGTCACAGATACGCAGTATTTT
CASKPGQVTDTQYF
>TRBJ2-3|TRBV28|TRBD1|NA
TGTGCCAGCAGTTTGGGACAGGGGTTGGATACGCAGTATTTT
CASSLGQGLDTQYF
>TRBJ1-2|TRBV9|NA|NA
TGTGCCGGACCCCGGGACTGGAGTTTTAGTGGCTACACCTTC
CAGPRDWSFSGYTF
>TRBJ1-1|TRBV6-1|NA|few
TGTGCCAGCATTTCCTTGAGGGTATCGAACACTGAAGCTTTCTTT
CASISLRVSNTEAFF
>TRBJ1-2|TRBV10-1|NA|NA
TGCGCCAGCGGTGCCAGGGGAACCTATGGCTACACCTTC
CASGARGTYGYTF
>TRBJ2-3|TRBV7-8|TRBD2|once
TGTGCCAGCAGCTTTTTAGCGGGGGACACAGATACGCAGTATTTT
CASSFLAGDTDTQYF
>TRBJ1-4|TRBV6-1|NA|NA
TGTGCCAGCTCGGTATGGGGCGTTAATGAAAAACTGTTTTTT
CASSVWGVNEKLFF
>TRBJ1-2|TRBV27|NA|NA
TGTGCCAGCAGTTTATCGGGATTGGAGGGATACTATGGCTACACCTTC
CASSLSGLEGYYGYTF
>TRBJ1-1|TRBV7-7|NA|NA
TGTGCCAGCAGCTTACTGCCGGGGACTGAAGCTTTCTTT
CASSLLPGTEAFF
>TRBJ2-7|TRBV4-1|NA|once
TGCGCCAGCAGCAAAGGGGGGCAGGGGAAAGGCGAGCAGTACTTC
CASSKGGQGKGEQYF
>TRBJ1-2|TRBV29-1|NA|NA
TGCAGCGTTTGGGCGGACAGAAATGGCTACACCTTC
CSVWADRNGYTF
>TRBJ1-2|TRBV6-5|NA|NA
TGTGCCAGCAGTTTAGGCGGAGCGCTGGGCTACACCTTC
CASSLGGALGYTF
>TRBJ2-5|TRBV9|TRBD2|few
TGTGCCAGCAGCGTCAGGGAGGGAGAGACCCAGTACTTC
CASSVREGETQYF
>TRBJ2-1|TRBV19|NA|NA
TGTGCCAGTAGTCTCACAGGTACGGAGCAGTTCTTC
CASSLTGTEQFF
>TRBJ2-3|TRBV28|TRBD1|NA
TGTGCCAGCAGTTTAGGGGACAGGGTTGGCACAGATACGCAGTATTTT
CASSLGDRVGTDTQYF
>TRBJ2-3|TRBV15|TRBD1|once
TGTGCCACCAGCAGGGACAGGGGTCCAGATACGCAGTATTTT
CATSRDRGPDTQYF
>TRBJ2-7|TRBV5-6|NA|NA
TGTGCCAGCAGCTGGGGGAGACAGGTTATCTACGAGCAGTACTTC
CASSWGRQVIYEQYF
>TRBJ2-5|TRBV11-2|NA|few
TGTGCCAGCAGCTTAGAGACAGGTTACCAAGAGACCCAGTACTTC
CASSLETGYQETQYF
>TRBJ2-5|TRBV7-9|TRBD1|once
TGTGCCAGCAGCTTAAGGGGGCCGGGAGAGACCCAGTACTTC
CASSLRGPGETQYF
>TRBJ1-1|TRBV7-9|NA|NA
TGTGCCAGCAGCTTAGCGGGGGGTTCTGAAGCTTTCTTT
CASSLAGGSEAFF
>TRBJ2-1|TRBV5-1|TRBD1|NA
TGCGCCAGCAGTTTCGACAGGGGGAACAATGAGCAGTTCTTC
CASSFDRGNNEQFF
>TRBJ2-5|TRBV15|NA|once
TGTGCCACCAGCAGAGCCACAGGGTCTGGCGTAGAGACCCAGTACTTC
CATSRATGSGVETQYF